This entry features one TCR beta chain sequence. This specimen belongs to a study of blood T cell repertoires in COVID-19. Study summary: Some COVID-19 samples were acute and others convalescent; all came from the United States, Italy and Spain. PBMCs, B-cell-depleted T cells, or T cells were the source of the cDNA or gDNA that made up the material.

The Seattle patients joined while their infection was active and were tracked longitudinally afterward. Per germline, CDR1 SGHKS and CDR2 YYEKEE (reference sequence). This CDR3 spans 14 amino acids. Trimming removed 3 bases at V and 0 bases at J, with 10 bases between. In the authors' methods: Estimates of nucleated cell counts were drawn from the amplification of reference gene primers. The method was immunoSEQ multiplex PCR; TCRdb's version includes in-frame clones alone and lacks a portion of them. The V and J calls and clone size were taken over from that table, and D and trimming were inferred from the DNA. The sample includes under 450,000 clones, 75% to 90% of them seen just once.

This sequence joins TRBV5-5 and TRBJ2-7; TRBD1 is a possible D gene (5 bases). The clonotype was recovered from a woman aged 60-75 years with COVID-19, enrolled during active disease. The material sequenced was peripheral blood. In DNA, the CDR3 is TGTGCCAGCAGCTCGAACAGGAACTCCTACGAGCAGTACTTC. It encodes CASSSNRNSYEQYF.